Listed here is a single T cell receptor (beta chain). Assay used: immunoSEQ multiplex PCR; TCRdb lists only in-frame clones, some missing. This table has roughly 310,000 clones, roughly 90% appearing once. The data derive from a study of blood T cell repertoires in COVID-19. The sequence came from a woman between 50 and 59 years old with active or convalescent COVID-19. The source material was peripheral blood.

The CDR3 bases are TGTGCCAGCAGCCCATCGGACGGGGCTAATGAAAAACTGTTTTTT. Residues: CASSPSDGANEKLFF. The chain uses TRBV11-2 and TRBJ1-4, with unresolved D. CDR3 length equals 15 residues. V lost 5 bases to trimming and J lost 3 bases, with 13 bases between them. Germline V CDR1 and CDR2: SGHAT, FQNNGV.